This T cell receptor (beta chain) was observed in a study of a mutant IDH1 vaccine in newly diagnosed glioma (dated by TCRdb to the early 2020s). Describing the broader study: Across visits V03 through V10, patients got a total of eight vaccinations, given in weeks 1, 3, 5, 7, 11, 15, 19 and 23. Vaccination was initiated 4-6 weeks after radiotherapy alone, or concurrently with temozolomide cycles in the chemotherapy-containing groups. Peripheral blood was drawn at six visits: V03 (baseline), V05, V07, V10, V12 and V13. Before enrollment, patients had received standard therapy of radiotherapy alone, temozolomide alone, or radiochemotherapy with temozolomide; most received the combination. Of the approximately 33 treated patients, approximately 60% were male and about 40% were female, and a mean age of around 40 years was recorded. Longitudinal TCRB deep sequencing was done for some 26 treated patients, wherever samples were available for exploratory analyses. Study-wide findings and limitations: PBMC samples for TCRB deep sequencing were selected based on availability. The authors noted that analyses of patient blood samples could not be reproduced because of sample limitations. Immune responses induced by the vaccine were seen in 90% to 95% of patients across multiple MHC alleles. Changes in the top peripheral T cell clonotypes picked up by TCRB sequencing did not appear to be linked to pseudoprogression.

The label giving this sample's time point can be read as: week 11, during vaccination. Each vaccine dose, consisting of 300 ug of a 20-mer mutant IDH1 peptide in Montanide, was administered subcutaneously with topical imiquimod. The donors had newly diagnosed IDH1-mutant astrocytomas of WHO grade 3 or 4 that showed loss of nuclear ATRX. The samples were drawn from NOA16, a multicentre, single-arm, open-label phase I trial in Germany that tested a mutant IDH1 peptide vaccine in humans for the first time. Genomic DNA for TCRB sequencing was isolated from EDTA blood with the DNeasy Blood and Tissue Kit. V and J are trimmed by 6 bases and 5 bases, and the gene matches miss 11 bases of the junction. Reading the germline V gene (reference sequence) gives CDR1 MNHEY and CDR2 SMNVEV. CDR3 length: 15 amino acids, cysteine to phenylalanine. Only CDR3 DNA remains: 45 bases, in frame from the first base. As for this clone: The specificity of this receptor is unknown. No base qualities exist here, and no much larger clone lies one base off it.

The receptor library was made with the immunoSEQ multiplex PCR assay. The hsTCRB Kit was used according to the manufacturer's protocol to amplify rearranged TCR beta chain sequences. TCRB libraries were sequenced on an Illumina MiSeq. The published analysis was carried out like this. The proprietary platform of the kit vendor was used for demultiplexing, trimming and gene mapping. The source is immuneACCESS, and TCRdb retained only in-frame sequences with V and J called. Part of the clones is not carried over; for the studies checked, unresolved V genes explain less than half of this, and the remainder is unexplained. V and J calls and clone size are copied from that table; D and trimming were computed from the DNA. This sample lists 45,000 to 60,000 clones; around 90% were detected once. Together, the top ten hold around 2.2% of the sample.

Sample: PBMCs, taken from a glioma patient whose treatment included an IDH1 peptide vaccine. The TCR originated in a man between 45 and 60 years old with glioma. Rearrangement joined TRBV27 to TRBJ2-7; TRBD1 fits 9 bases in the junction. The CDR3 region has the sequence CASSSGTGKSHEQYF. Here is the DNA: TGTGCCAGCAGCTCTGGGACAGGGAAATCCCACGAGCAGTACTTC.